This note documents a single TCR beta chain sequence. This entry is derived from a study of T cell changes during pregnancy in multiple sclerosis. Using immunoSEQ multiplex PCR, the repertoire was profiled, and TCRdb retains in-frame clones only, with some absent. The data show about 130,000 clones, 96% seen once. There are 15 residues in the CDR3. Germline lookup yields CDR1 LNHNV and CDR2 YYDKDF (reference sequence). Trimming took 0 bases from V and 7 from J, leaving 13 bases between them. Sample: peripheral blood, taken after pregnancy. The V and J genes are TRBV15 and TRBJ1-5, with D hard to call. The TCR was taken from a female donor with multiple sclerosis, enrolled in a pregnancy study. Here the CDR3 DNA reads TGTGCCACCAGCAGAGATCGAGGGCCGGGACAGCCCCAGCATTTT. Translating it yields CATSRDRGPGQPQHF.